The 5 T cell receptor beta chains in this list originate from one sample, sequenced in a study of T-cell memory formation after mild COVID-19. Using its own MiXCR run on the 5' RACE reads, TCRdb lists one record per CDR3 protein. The data contain roughly 150,000 distinct CDR3 sequences, 25% of them singletons. Sequenced material: PBMCs or a T cell subset sorted from them (not recorded which). The receptors stem from an adult woman who had mild COVID-19 (a few samples of this study predate the infection). Cell type and time point are not known.

This clonotype was seen a handful of times. V is TRBV27 and J is TRBJ2-5; unclear D gene. CDR1 and CDR2 from the germline V gene are MNHEY and SMNVEV (reference sequence). CDR3 length: 14 amino acids. Between the trimmed V and J ends, which lost 4 bases and 5 bases, there was a span of 14 bases. DNA of the CDR3: TGTGCCAGCAGTTGGGGTCGAGTTTCGGAGACCCAGTACTTC. This translates into CASSWGRVSETQYF.

The gene calls are TRBV9 and TRBJ2-3; D gene ambiguous. This CDR3 has 15 amino acids. Trimming shortened V by 0 bases and J by 2 bases, and 10 bases separated the two germline ends. Germline values: CDR1 SGDLS, CDR2 YYNGEE. CDR3 coding DNA: TGTGCCAGCAGCGTAGGGGTCGGAATCACAGATACGCAGTATTTT. Residues: CASSVGVGITDTQYF.

This chain connects TRBV12-3 or TRBV12-4 to TRBJ2-7; maybe TRBD1 (5 bases). The CDR3 loop spans 13 amino acids. V gave up 0 bases and J gave up 7 bases, with 10 bases separating them. Written as DNA, the CDR3 is TGTGCCAGCAGTTTAGCGGGGCAGGGAGAGCAGTACTTC. This sequence encodes CASSLAGQGEQYF.

This chain connects TRBV7-9 to TRBJ1-2; no reliable D call. Trimming left V 1 base short and J 8 bases short, with 23 bases between. The length of the CDR3 is 17 residues. CDR1 SEHNR and CDR2 FQNEAQ come from the germline V gene (reference sequence). The CDR3 reads CASSLGAGYRELDGYTF. The CDR3 DNA sequence: TGTGCCAGCAGCTTAGGGGCCGGCTACCGGGAACTGGACGGCTACACCTTC.

This clonotype was observed a handful of times. This chain connects TRBV7-9 to TRBJ1-5, with a possible D match to TRBD1 (5 bases). Germline CDR1 is SEHNR and CDR2 is FQNEAQ (reference sequence). CDR3 length: 12 amino acids. Deletions cut 5 bases from V and 5 bases from J, with 7 bases between. CDR3: CASSGGYQPQHF. The CDR3 DNA sequence: TGTGCCAGCAGCGGGGGTTATCAGCCCCAGCATTTT.